This entry features one T cell receptor beta chain sequence. What it binds is not known. These data belong to a study of cytomegalovirus exposure and HLA in healthy donors. Points from the study as a whole: TCR beta V- and J-gene trimming, according to a later analysis, was linked to a missense DCLRE1C variant. Later analysis reportedly placed an Asian-associated ancestry cluster below the roughly 600-donor mean in N-insertions. Earlier analysis found most TCR beta V segments productive about 87% or about 30% of the time.

The donors were healthy bone marrow donors. The length of the CDR3 is 15 residues. The PCR contained 60 Vbeta and 13 Jbeta primers. The assay was immunoSEQ multiplex PCR, and TCRdb's table has in-frame clones only and misses some. This table holds around 180,000 clones, roughly four fifths found once. This chain connects TRBV21-1 to TRBJ1-6. TRBV21-1 is given as a pseudogene. The TCR was taken from a man aged 18 to 30 in good health and CMV-seronegative. Source material: PBMCs. CDR3 sequence (DNA): TGTGCCAGCAGCAAAGGGGGGGGATATAATTCACCCCTCCACTTT. Its translation: CASSKGGGYNSPLHF.